Listed below are T cell receptor beta chains from one sample, sequenced in a study of cytomegalovirus exposure and HLA in healthy donors. Sequencing used immunoSEQ multiplex PCR; TCRdb keeps in-frame clones, though not all of them. The sample shows about 170,000 clones, around three quarters of them seen only once. The specimen was PBMCs. These receptors came from a woman aged 45-59 years in good health and CMV-seronegative. CDR3s include the opening cysteine and the closing phenylalanine or tryptophan. D genes are given only for firm matches. Not all rows give a size; the values are once, few, many and, for expanded clones, a class.

TRBD1	TRBV12-5	TRBJ2-3	NA	TGTGCTAGTGCCCTGACAGGGGCCCCGGATACGCAGTATTTT	CASALTGAPDTQYF
TRBD1	TRBV18	TRBJ1-6	NA	TGTGCCAGCTCGGTACAGGGGTATTCACCCCTCCACTTT	CASSVQGYSPLHF
TRBD1	TRBV7-6	TRBJ2-5	NA	TGTGCCAGCAGCTTCACAGGGGAAGAGACCCAGTACTTC	CASSFTGEETQYF
NA	TRBV7-2	TRBJ2-7	NA	TGTGCCAGCAGCTTAGCTGGCAGCTCCTACGAGCAGTACTTC	CASSLAGSSYEQYF
NA	TRBV27	TRBJ1-1	once	TGTGCCAGCAGTTCTCCACTCCTAGGCAATGAAGCTTTCTTT	CASSSPLLGNEAFF
TRBD1	TRBV19	TRBJ1-1	NA	TGTGCCAGTAGTACAGGGGGCGCGGGGACTGAAGCTTTCTTT	CASSTGGAGTEAFF
NA	TRBV21-1	TRBJ2-7	NA	TGTGCCAGCAGCAAGGGACAGGGTCACGAGCAGTACTTC	CASSKGQGHEQYF
NA	TRBV7-2	TRBJ1-1	NA	TGTGCCAGCAGATCCGGGAGGGCTACGAACACTGAAGCTTTCTTT	CASRSGRATNTEAFF
TRBD1	TRBV27	TRBJ2-6	NA	TGTGCCAGCGCACAGGGGTTCCACTCTGGGGCCAACGTCCTGACTTTC	CASAQGFHSGANVLTF
TRBD1	TRBV9	TRBJ1-4	NA	TGTGCCAGCAGCGTAGAAGGGACAGAAAATGAAAAACTGTTTTTT	CASSVEGTENEKLFF
TRBD1	TRBV6-1	TRBJ2-7	few	TGTGCCAGCAGTGATTGGGGGACAGGGGGAAGGGAGCAGTACTTC	CASSDWGTGGREQYF
NA	TRBV7-9	TRBJ1-2	NA	TGTTCCAGCAGCCTCGGACAGTCCAACTATGGCTACACCTTC	CSSSLGQSNYGYTF
TRBD1	TRBV9	TRBJ2-7	NA	TGTGCCAGCAGCCCCGGACAGGGGGCCTACGAGCAGTACTTC	CASSPGQGAYEQYF
NA	TRBV7-9	TRBJ1-2	NA	TGTGCCTGCACCACGAAGGGGAACTATGGCTACACCTTC	CACTTKGNYGYTF
TRBD2	TRBV27	TRBJ2-2	NA	TGTGCCAGCAGCCCCCGGACTAGCGTCCCCGGGGAGCTGTTTTTT	CASSPRTSVPGELFF
NA	TRBV7-2	TRBJ1-5	NA	TGTGCCAGCAGCTTGGGAGGTTTTAGTCAGCCCCAGCATTTT	CASSLGGFSQPQHF
TRBD1	TRBV27	TRBJ2-7	once	TGTGCCAGCAGTTTTTCGCGACAGGGAAATTTAAACTTC	CASSFSRQGNLNF
TRBD1	TRBV11-1	TRBJ2-7	few	TGTGCCAGCAGCGGATACAGGGGGCAAGCCTACGAGCAGTACTTC	CASSGYRGQAYEQYF